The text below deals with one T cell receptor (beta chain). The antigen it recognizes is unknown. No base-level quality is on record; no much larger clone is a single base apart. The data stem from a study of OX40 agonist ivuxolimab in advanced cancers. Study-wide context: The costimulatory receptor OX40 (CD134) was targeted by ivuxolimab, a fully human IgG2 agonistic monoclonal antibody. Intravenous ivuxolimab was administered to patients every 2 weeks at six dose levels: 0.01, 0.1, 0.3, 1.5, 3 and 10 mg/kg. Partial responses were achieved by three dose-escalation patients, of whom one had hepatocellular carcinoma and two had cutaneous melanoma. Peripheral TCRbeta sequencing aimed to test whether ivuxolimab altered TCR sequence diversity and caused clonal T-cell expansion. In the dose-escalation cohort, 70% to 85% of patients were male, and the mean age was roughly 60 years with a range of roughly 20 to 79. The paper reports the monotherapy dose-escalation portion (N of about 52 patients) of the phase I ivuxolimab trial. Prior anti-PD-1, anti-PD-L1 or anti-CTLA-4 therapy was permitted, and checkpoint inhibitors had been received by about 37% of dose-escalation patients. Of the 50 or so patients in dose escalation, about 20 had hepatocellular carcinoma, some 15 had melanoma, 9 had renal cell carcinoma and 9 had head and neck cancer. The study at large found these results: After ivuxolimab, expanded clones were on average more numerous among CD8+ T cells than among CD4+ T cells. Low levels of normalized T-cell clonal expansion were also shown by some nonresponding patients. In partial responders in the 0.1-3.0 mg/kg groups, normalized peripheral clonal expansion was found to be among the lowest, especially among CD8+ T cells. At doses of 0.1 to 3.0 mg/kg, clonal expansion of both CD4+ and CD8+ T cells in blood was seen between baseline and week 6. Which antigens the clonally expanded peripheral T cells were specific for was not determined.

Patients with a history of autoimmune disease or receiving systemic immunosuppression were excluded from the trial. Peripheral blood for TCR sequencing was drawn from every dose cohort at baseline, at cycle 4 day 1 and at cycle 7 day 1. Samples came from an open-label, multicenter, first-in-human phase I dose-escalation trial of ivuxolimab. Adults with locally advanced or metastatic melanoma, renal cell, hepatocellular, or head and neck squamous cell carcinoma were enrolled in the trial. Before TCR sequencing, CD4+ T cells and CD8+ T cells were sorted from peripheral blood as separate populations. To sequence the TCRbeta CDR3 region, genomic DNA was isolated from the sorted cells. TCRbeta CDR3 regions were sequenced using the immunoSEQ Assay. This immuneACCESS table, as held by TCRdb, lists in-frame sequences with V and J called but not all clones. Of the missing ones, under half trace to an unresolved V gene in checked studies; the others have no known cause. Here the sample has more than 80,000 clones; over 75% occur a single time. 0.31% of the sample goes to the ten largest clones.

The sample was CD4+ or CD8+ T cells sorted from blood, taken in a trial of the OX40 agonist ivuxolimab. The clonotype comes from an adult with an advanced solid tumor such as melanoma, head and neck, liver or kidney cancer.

The CDR3 protein sequence reads: CASSPLETGYNEKLFF. In nucleotide form, the sequence is TGTGCCAGCTCACCACTTGAAACAGGTTATAATGAAAAACTGTTTTTT. Recombination joined TRBV18 with TRBJ1-4; the D gene is perhaps TRBD1, from 5 matching bases. The junction carries 13 bases between V and J, which are trimmed by 1 base and 4 bases respectively. The germline V gene sets CDR1 to KGHSH and CDR2 to LQKENI. There are 16 amino acids in the CDR3, from cysteine to phenylalanine inclusive. Only the CDR3 DNA stays, 48 bases, in frame from base 1.